This TCR beta chain was sequenced for a study of post-analysis software for immune sequencing data. Study outcomes and limitations: The study found TRBV5-6, TRBV5-1 and TRBV20-1 among five TRBV segments more frequent in patients than controls.

This clonotype was counted a few times. Its cognate antigen is unknown. The TCR beta cDNA libraries contained unique molecular identifiers. TCRdb passed the PCR reads through MiXCR, listing each CDR3 protein once. The repertoire consists of hundreds of thousands of distinct CDR3 sequences, with about 32% occurring once and the leading ten covering more than 0.55%. The CDR3 runs to 19 residues. Trimming cost V 6 bases and J 11 bases, with 37 bases left between them. In germline, CDR1 is MDHEN, CDR2 SYDVKM. This chain connects TRBV28 to TRBJ1-1; a weak D match, TRBD1 (6 bases). The sequence was obtained from a girl aged 5-17 years with multiple sclerosis. Material: blood. CDR3 sequence reads: CASRPGRGGHPGNSNEAFF. The CDR3 DNA sequence: TGTGCCAGCAGGCCGGGTCGGGGGGGCCACCCTGGGAACTCTAATGAGGCTTTCTTT. Together with reference TRBV28 and TRBJ1-1, the CDR3 gives the full variable domain: DVKVTQSSRYLVKRTGEKVFLECVQDMDHENMFWYRQDPGLGLRLIYFSYDVKMKEKGDIPEGYSVSREKKERFSLILESASTNQTSMYLCASRPGRGGHPGNSNEAFFGQGTRLTVV.